This TCR beta chain emerged from a study of breast tumors, draining lymph nodes, adjacent tissues. Using its own MiXCR run on the multiplex PCR reads, TCRdb lists one record per CDR3 protein. The repertoire holds 20,000 to 25,000 distinct CDR3 sequences, with 20% to 25% as singletons. Ten or more counts support this clonotype. What it binds is not known. The study's findings and limits: The lymph node origin of tumor T cells was framed as consistent with a hypothesis, not demonstrated.

Trimming took 5 bases from V and 0 from J, leaving 19 bases between them. The CDR3 is made up of 17 amino acids. Germline loops: CDR1 LGHDT, CDR2 YNNKEL (reference sequence). The rearrangement links TRBV3-1 to TRBJ2-5; a possible D gene is TRBD2 (5 bases). What was sequenced was breast tumor tissue. This clonotype originated in a female donor with breast cancer. Some clones in this sample may be carry-over from other donors' samples. The CDR3 nucleotides read TGTGCCAGCAGCTCCCGGGGTACGGCCGGGGACCAAGAGACCCAGTACTTC. It yields the protein CASSSRGTAGDQETQYF.